This entry lists 9 T cell receptor beta chains sequenced from one sample in a study of T-cell memory formation after mild COVID-19. TCRdb re-called the 5' RACE reads through MiXCR, storing one row per CDR3 protein. Here the sample spans 550,000 to 600,000 distinct CDR3 sequences, approximately 21% being singletons. Sequenced material: PBMCs or a T cell subset sorted from them (not recorded which). The receptor set was obtained from an adult woman who had mild COVID-19 (a few samples of this study predate the infection). Cell type and time point are not known.

The chain combines TRBV7-9 with TRBJ2-2; 7 positions agree with TRBD1. Germline-derived CDR1 and CDR2 are SEHNR and FQNEAQ (reference sequence). The J segment lost 1 base and the V segment lost 5 bases, leaving 4 bases of the junction unmatched. This CDR3 is 15 amino acids long. DNA for the CDR3: TGTGCCAGCAGCCCGACAGGGTGGAACACCGGGGAGCTGTTTTTT. Encoded protein: CASSPTGWNTGELFF.

This clonotype was seen more than once but under ten times. This rearrangement joins TRBV7-3 to TRBJ2-5, with 10 positions matching TRBD1. The CDR3 loop spans 15 amino acids. With V trimmed by 6 bases and J by 5 bases, 9 bases remained unmatched. Germline lookup yields CDR1 SGHTA and CDR2 FQGTGA. CDR3 region: CASSRGGTGAETQYF. For the CDR3, the DNA is TGTGCCAGCAGTCGCGGAGGGACAGGGGCTGAGACCCAGTACTTC.

This clonotype appeared a few times. The rearrangement joins TRBV30 to TRBJ2-1; D gene uncertain. The CDR3 is 14 amino acids. Germline lookup yields CDR1 GTSNPN and CDR2 SVGIG (reference sequence). V was clipped by 4 bases and J by 0 bases, with 10 bases between them. CDR3 in amino acids: CAWKSVSSYNEQFF. The DNA of the CDR3 is TGTGCCTGGAAATCAGTTAGCTCCTACAATGAGCAGTTCTTC.

V usage is TRBV5-5 and J usage is TRBJ2-3; 8 positions agree with TRBD2. V lost 4 bases, J lost 3 bases, and 10 bases stayed unmatched. The V gene's germline CDR1 is SGHKS and CDR2 YYEKEE (reference sequence). This CDR3 is 16 amino acids long. For the CDR3, the DNA is TGTGCCAGCAGCCCCCTGGGTAGCGGGGTTACAGATACGCAGTATTTT. Translation: CASSPLGSGVTDTQYF.

This clonotype was counted between two and nine times. The chain carries TRBV20-1 and TRBJ2-3; D is uncertain. This CDR3 is 11 amino acids long. V lost 6 bases, J lost 3 bases, and 7 bases lay in between. Germline values: CDR1 DFQATT, CDR2 SNEGSKA (reference sequence). This CDR3 is CSAQKTDTQYF. The CDR3 DNA reads TGCAGTGCCCAAAAGACAGATACGCAGTATTTT.

This clonotype was seen a few times. This chain joins TRBV30 and TRBJ2-7, with 12 nucleotides matching TRBD2. Germline V lookup: CDR1 GTSNPN, CDR2 SVGIG (reference sequence). Trimming cost V 0 bases and J 6 bases; bases outside gene matches: 3. The CDR3 sequence is 14 residues long. The DNA of the CDR3 is TGTGCCTGGAGTGTAAGACTAGCGGGAGTCGAGCAGTACTTC. Translated, it gives CAWSVRLAGVEQYF.

This clonotype was picked up a small number of times. The chain has TRBV15 and TRBJ1-1; possibly TRBD1 for D (6 bases). The CDR3 contains 13 residues. V gave up 9 bases and J gave up 0 bases, with 11 bases separating them. CDR1 LNHNV and CDR2 YYDKDF come from the germline V gene (reference sequence). The CDR3 nucleotides are TGTGCCACGGGGGGGCGGCTGAACACTGAAGCTTTCTTT. Protein: CATGGRLNTEAFF.

The chain has TRBV15 and TRBJ2-3; D remains unclear. Between the trimmed V and J ends, which lost 1 base and 5 bases, there was a span of 4 bases. The CDR3 has 12 residues. Germline assignment: CDR1 LNHNV and CDR2 YYDKDF (reference sequence). The CDR3 loop reads CATSRARDTQYF. The CDR3 region has the DNA TGTGCCACCAGCAGAGCCCGAGATACGCAGTATTTT. Supplemented by reference TRBV15 and TRBJ2-3, the full variable domain reads DAMVIQNPRYQVTQFGKPVTLSCSQTLNHNVMYWYQQKSSQAPKLLFHYYDKDFNNEADTPDNFQSRRPNTSFCFLDIRSPGLGDTAMYLCATSRARDTQYFGPGTRLTVL.

This clonotype was found a few times. The chain uses TRBV18 and TRBJ2-7, with 10 bases aligning to TRBD2. This CDR3 has 16 amino acids. Germline V CDR1 and CDR2: KGHSH, LQKENI. Trimming cost V 3 bases and J 2 bases; bases outside gene matches: 7. CDR3 amino acids: CASSPAEREGTYEQYF. The CDR3 region has the DNA TGTGCCAGCTCACCCGCCGAGCGGGAGGGAACCTACGAGCAGTACTTC.